This T cell receptor (beta chain) was observed in a study of blood T cell repertoires in COVID-19. Study-wide background: Nucleic acid was either cDNA or gDNA, and it came from T cells, B-cell-depleted T cells, or PBMCs.

Germline V lookup: CDR1 SGHTA, CDR2 FQGNSA. Trimming took off 5 bases at V and 7 bases at J, with 15 bases between the two ends. The CDR3 runs 14 residues. Categorization into cohorts depended on clinical history that participants reported. This clone was counted a few times. TCRdb keeps only in-frame clones here, not all; method: immunoSEQ multiplex PCR. This table holds about 250,000 clones, about 85% found once. The sample consisted of PBMCs or T cells enriched from blood (not recorded which). The rearrangement uses TRBV7-2 and TRBJ1-5, with D perhaps TRBD1 (6 bases). The source is a woman aged 50 to 60 who had recovered from COVID-19. The CDR3 DNA reads as TGTGCCAGCAGCAGCGACAGGATAGAACAGCCCCAGCATTTT. It translates to CASSSDRIEQPQHF.